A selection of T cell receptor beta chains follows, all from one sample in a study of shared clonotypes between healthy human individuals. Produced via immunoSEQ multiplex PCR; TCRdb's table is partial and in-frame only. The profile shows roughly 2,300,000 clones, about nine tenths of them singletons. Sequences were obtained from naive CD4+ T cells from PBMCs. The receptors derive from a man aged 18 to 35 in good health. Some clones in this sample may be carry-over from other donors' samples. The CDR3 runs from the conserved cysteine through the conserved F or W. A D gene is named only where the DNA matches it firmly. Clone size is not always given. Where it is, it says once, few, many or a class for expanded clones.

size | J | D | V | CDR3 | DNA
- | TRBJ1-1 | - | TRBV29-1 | CSVELARNTEAFF | TGCAGCGTTGAACTAGCAAGGAACACTGAAGCTTTCTTT
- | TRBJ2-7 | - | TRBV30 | CAWSKGVEQYF | TGTGCCTGGAGTAAGGGAGTTGAGCAGTACTTC
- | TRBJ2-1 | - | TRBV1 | CTSSQRVQFF | TGCACCAGCAGCCAGCGGGTGCAGTTCTTC
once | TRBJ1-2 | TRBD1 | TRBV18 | CASSPQGGANGYTF | TGTGCCAGCTCACCACAAGGGGGCGCGAATGGCTACACCTTC
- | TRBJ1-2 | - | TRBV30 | CAWSAGPWGGYTF | TGTGCCTGGAGTGCCGGACCTTGGGGTGGCTACACCTTC
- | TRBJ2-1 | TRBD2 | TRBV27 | CASAKAGEQFF | TGTGCCAGCGCGAAAGCGGGGGAGCAGTTCTTC
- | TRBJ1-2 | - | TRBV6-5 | CASNPGVNYYGYTF | TGTGCCAGCAACCCGGGGGTGAACTACTATGGCTACACCTTC
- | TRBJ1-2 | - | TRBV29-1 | CSGALGTDYGYTF | TGCAGCGGCGCTCTCGGGACGGACTATGGCTACACCTTC
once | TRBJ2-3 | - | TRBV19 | CASSNSQDTQYF | TGTGCCAGTAGCAACTCACAGGATACGCAGTATTTT
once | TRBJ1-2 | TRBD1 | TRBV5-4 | CASSPTGGESNYGYTF | TGTGCCAGCAGCCCGACAGGGGGCGAAAGTAACTATGGCTACACCTTC
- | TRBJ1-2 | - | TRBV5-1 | CASSLFGASGYTF | TGCGCCAGCAGCTTGTTCGGGGCGTCTGGCTACACCTTC
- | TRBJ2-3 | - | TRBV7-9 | CASSSGPYGAQYF | TGTGCCAGCAGCTCTGGACCCTACGGTGCGCAGTATTTT
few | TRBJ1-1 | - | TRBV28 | CASSTFGARAFF | TGTGCCAGCAGTACCTTCGGAGCGAGAGCTTTCTTT
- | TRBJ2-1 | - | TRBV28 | CASLNYNEQFF | TGTGCCAGCCTTAACTACAATGAGCAGTTCTTC
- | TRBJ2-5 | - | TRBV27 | CASSPTKIQETQYF | TGTGCCAGCAGTCCTACCAAAATCCAAGAGACCCAGTACTTC
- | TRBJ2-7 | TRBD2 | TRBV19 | CASSSSLAGGVQYF | TGTGCCAGTAGTAGCTCACTAGCGGGGGGCGTGCAGTACTTC
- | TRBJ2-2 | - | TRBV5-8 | CASSLGTVNTGELFF | TGTGCCAGCAGCTTGGGGACGGTGAACACCGGGGAGCTGTTTTTT
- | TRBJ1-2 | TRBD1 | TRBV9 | CASSAQGRGQFGYTF | TGTGCCAGCAGCGCCCAGGGCAGGGGGCAATTTGGCTACACCTTC
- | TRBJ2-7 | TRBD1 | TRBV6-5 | CASSFRPRTGGSEQYF | TGTGCCAGCAGTTTCCGACCTAGGACAGGAGGTTCCGAGCAGTACTTC
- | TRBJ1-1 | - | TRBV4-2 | CASSQDWGVEAFF | TGTGCCAGCAGCCAAGATTGGGGGGTTGAAGCTTTCTTT
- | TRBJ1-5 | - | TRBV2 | CASRYSHSNQPQHF | TGTGCCAGCAGGTACAGCCATAGCAATCAGCCCCAGCATTTT
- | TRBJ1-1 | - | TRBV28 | CASSGSTEAFF | TGTGCCAGCAGCGGCAGCACTGAAGCTTTCTTT
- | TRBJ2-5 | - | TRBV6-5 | CASSRDLSVGTQYF | TGTGCCAGCAGCCGGGACTTATCCGTGGGGACCCAGTACTTC
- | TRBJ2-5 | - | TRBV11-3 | CASSAYPQETQYF | TGTGCCAGCAGCGCATACCCTCAAGAGACCCAGTACTTC
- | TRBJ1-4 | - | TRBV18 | CASSLRSKDEKLFF | TGTGCCAGCTCACTTCGCTCAAAGGATGAAAAACTGTTTTTT
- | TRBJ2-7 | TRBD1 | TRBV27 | CASSTLGQGYYEQYF | TGTGCCAGCAGTACCCTGGGACAGGGATACTACGAGCAGTACTTC
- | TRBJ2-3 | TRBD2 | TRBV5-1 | CASSLSASGNTDTQYF | TGCGCCAGCAGCTTATCTGCTAGCGGGAACACAGATACGCAGTATTTT
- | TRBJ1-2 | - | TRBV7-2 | CASSLGTTGYGYTF | TGTGCCAGCAGCTTAGGGACAACAGGCTATGGCTACACCTTC
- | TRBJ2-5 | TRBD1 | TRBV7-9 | CASSRGQGAFQETQYF | TGTGCCAGCAGCCGCGGACAGGGGGCGTTCCAAGAGACCCAGTACTTC
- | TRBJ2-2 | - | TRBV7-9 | CASGPQAVTGELFF | TGTGCCAGCGGCCCACAGGCGGTCACCGGGGAGCTGTTTTTT
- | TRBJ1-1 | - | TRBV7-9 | CASSFSSTEAFF | TGTGCCAGCAGCTTTTCGTCCACTGAAGCTTTCTTT
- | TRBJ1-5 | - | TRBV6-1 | CASIRTAGQPQHF | TGTGCCAGCATCAGGACAGCTGGACAGCCCCAGCATTTT
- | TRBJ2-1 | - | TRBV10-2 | CASSDLTLGGYNEQFF | TGCGCCAGCAGTGACCTGACATTGGGGGGCTACAATGAGCAGTTCTTC
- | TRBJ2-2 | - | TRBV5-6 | CASSFGENTGELFF | TGTGCCAGCAGCTTCGGGGAGAACACCGGGGAGCTGTTTTTT
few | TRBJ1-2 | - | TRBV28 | CASSSRGDGYTF | TGTGCCAGCAGTTCTCGGGGGGATGGCTACACCTTC
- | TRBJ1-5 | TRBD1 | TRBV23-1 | CASSQGRGYSNQPQHF | TGCGCCAGCAGTCAAGGCAGGGGGTATAGCAATCAGCCCCAGCATTTT
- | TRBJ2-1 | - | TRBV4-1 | CASSPPGYNEQFF | TGCGCCAGCAGCCCCCCGGGTTACAATGAGCAGTTCTTC